This TCR beta chain originates from a study of blood T cell repertoires in COVID-19. Assay: immunoSEQ multiplex PCR; the TCRdb copy retains only in-frame clones and omits some. The sample has 110,000 to 150,000 clones; about 80% are singletons. CDR3 size: 13 residues. The V gene lost 1 base and the J gene lost 4 bases, with 5 bases spanning the gap. Germline CDR1 reads SGHVS; CDR2 reads FQNEAQ. Input material: peripheral blood. This sequence joins TRBV7-8 and TRBJ2-1, with a possible D match to TRBD1 (5 bases). The clonotype was recovered from a human donor in a cohort sampled during active COVID-19. CDR3 nucleotide sequence: TGTGCCAGCAGCTTAGGACAGTACAATGAGCAGTTCTTC. It encodes CASSLGQYNEQFF.